These 31 T cell receptor beta chains share one sample of origin, sequenced in a study of blood T cells in healthy people across ages. Sample-barcoded 5' priming and a J-beta primer mix drove a second PCR of roughly 7 to 11 cycles. Each CDR3 protein gets one entry after TCRdb re-called the 5' RACE reads with MiXCR. The sample lists some 920,000 distinct CDR3 sequences, just over 50% occurring once. Input material: blood. These receptors were obtained from an older woman in good health.

Comment on this clonotype: A junction end diverges from the germline sequence, so it may reflect a read error. The chain recombines TRBV4-2 with TRBJ2-1, with 11 nucleotides matching TRBD1. The CDR3 is 16 residues long. Germline assignment: CDR1 LGHNA and CDR2 YNFKEQ. Written as DNA, the CDR3 is TGTGCCAGCAGCTCCCGGACAGGGGGCGTTTTGAAGGAGCGGTTCTTC. Its translation is CASSSRTGGVLKERFF.

The rearrangement joins TRBV27 to TRBJ2-1, with D perhaps TRBD2 (6 bases). Deletions cut 5 bases from V and 9 bases from J, with 11 bases between. The CDR3 covers 12 residues. CDR1 and CDR2 from the germline V gene are MNHEY and SMNVEV (reference sequence). In DNA, the CDR3 is TGTGCCAGCAGTAAGATTAGCGGTGAGCAGTTCTTC. Its protein product is CASSKISGEQFF.

The chain joins TRBV3-1 to TRBJ2-7, with 7 bases fitting TRBD2. Per germline, CDR1 LGHDT and CDR2 YNNKEL (reference sequence). The CDR3 is 15 amino acids. With 2 bases clipped from V and 2 bases from J, the junction kept 6 bases outside the gene matches. The CDR3 DNA follows: TGTGCCAGCAGCCAATTCGCCAGCGGGACCTACGAGCAGTACTTC. This translates into CASSQFASGTYEQYF.

This CDR3 reads CASSQDMTGTGYTF. The CDR3 DNA sequence: TGTGCCAGCAGCCAAGATATGACAGGGACGGGCTACACCTTC. This chain connects TRBV4-2 to TRBJ1-2; 7 nucleotides line up with TRBD1. Per germline, CDR1 LGHNA and CDR2 YNFKEQ. The CDR3 has 14 residues. The V gene end was trimmed by 0 bases and the J gene end by 8 bases; junction bases not matched to a gene: 6.

On this clonotype: One junction end disagrees with the germline gene, perhaps due to a read error. J is TRBJ2-7 and V is TRBV6-2 or TRBV6-3; D remains ambiguous. The CDR3 covers 12 residues. Per the germline V gene, CDR1 is MNHEY and CDR2 is SVGEGT. CDR3 in amino acids: CVSSYRSFEQYF. The CDR3 nucleotides are TGTGTCAGCAGTTACCGGTCTTTCGAGCAGTACTTC.

This clonotype was seen a few times. This rearrangement joins TRBV20-1 to TRBJ1-4, with D perhaps TRBD1 (5 bases). This CDR3 spans 13 amino acids. Germline V lookup: CDR1 DFQATT, CDR2 SNEGSKA (reference sequence). V was trimmed by 7 bases and J by 8 bases, leaving 17 bases between them. The CDR3 is CSVQRGVGEKLFF. The CDR3 bases are TGCAGTGTTCAAAGGGGAGTTGGAGAAAAACTGTTTTTT.

The rearrangement uses TRBV25-1 and TRBJ2-5; unclear D gene. With 4 bases removed from V and 5 bases from J, the gap between germline ends came to 14 bases. Germline assignment: CDR1 MGHDK and CDR2 SYGVNS. The CDR3 loop spans 14 amino acids. CDR3 sequence: CASSGAKSVETQYF. As DNA, the CDR3 is TGTGCCAGCAGTGGAGCCAAGAGCGTTGAGACCCAGTACTTC.

This clonotype was seen only a few times. The chain couples TRBV20-1 to TRBJ1-5; 9 positions match TRBD1. The V and J ends lost 6 bases and 5 bases, in that order; junction bases with no gene match: 11. The CDR3 contains 15 residues. Germline V gene lookup returns CDR1 DFQATT and CDR2 SNEGSKA (reference sequence). The CDR3: CSAAQGTGWDQPQHF. CDR3 sequence (DNA): TGCAGTGCCGCGCAGGGGACAGGGTGGGATCAGCCCCAGCATTTT.

On this clonotype: One end of the junction fails to match germline, which may point to a read error. This rearrangement joins TRBV7-3 to TRBJ2-7; D unclear. Germline V CDR1 and CDR2: SGHTA, FQGTGA. The CDR3 covers 13 residues. The CDR3 reads CAGSPKPGDEQYF. CDR3 DNA sequence: TGTGCCGGCAGCCCAAAACCAGGAGACGAGCAGTACTTC.

This clonotype was counted only a few times. The V call is TRBV4-2, the J call TRBJ1-5; D gene uncertain. V lost 0 bases and J lost 1, with 4 bases in between. The CDR3 sequence is 14 residues long. Germline lookup yields CDR1 LGHNA and CDR2 YNFKEQ. Here the CDR3 DNA reads TGTGCCAGCAGCCAAGACAGGAGCAATCAGCCCCAGCATTTT. It specifies CASSQDRSNQPQHF.

This clonotype was counted at least ten times. The J gene is TRBJ2-7, the V gene TRBV11-2, with 8 bases identical to TRBD2. There are 15 residues in the CDR3. The V segment lost 1 base and the J segment 0 bases; nucleotides outside the gene matches: 2. The germline V gene encodes CDR1 SGHAT and CDR2 FQNNGV. This CDR3 reads CASSLAGGPSYEQYF. The CDR3 DNA follows: TGTGCCAGCAGCTTAGCGGGAGGGCCCTCCTACGAGCAGTACTTC.

The gene calls are TRBV3-1 and TRBJ2-3, with D tentatively TRBD1 (5 bases). Trimming pared 9 bases from V and 4 bases from J, leaving 23 bases between. Germline CDR1 is LGHDT and CDR2 is YNNKEL (reference sequence). There are 16 residues in the CDR3. As DNA, the CDR3 is TGTGCCAGTCGATGGGGCCGCGATCCGGTGGCAGATACGCAGTATTTT. It codes for CASRWGRDPVADTQYF.

The chain couples TRBV3-1 to TRBJ2-1; maybe TRBD2 (6 bases). V gave up 4 bases and J gave up 10 bases, with 14 bases separating them. The germline V gene has CDR1 LGHDT and CDR2 YNNKEL (reference sequence). The CDR3 is made up of 13 amino acids. CDR3 sequence reads: CASSRGVKNEQFF. The CDR3 nucleotides read TGTGCCAGCAGCCGGGGGGTCAAGAACGAGCAGTTCTTC.

CDR3 coding DNA: TGCAGTGCTGAGACGGGACTCAAATCCTACAATGAGCAGTACTTC. This translates into CSAETGLKSYNEQYF. This chain links TRBV20-1 with TRBJ2-7; D perhaps matches TRBD2 (6 bases). V was cut by 5 bases and J by 7 bases, with 24 bases left in between. The CDR3 runs to 15 residues. Germline V gene lookup returns CDR1 DFQATT and CDR2 SNEGSKA (reference sequence).

The chain combines TRBV24-1 with TRBJ2-2; 7 bases agree with TRBD2. Germline CDR1 KGHDR, CDR2 SFDVKD. The length of the CDR3 is 13 residues. V shed 11 bases, J shed 3 bases, and the junction held 5 bases outside the gene matches. The CDR3: CASGSSDTGELFF. CDR3 bases: TGTGCCAGCGGGAGTTCGGACACCGGGGAGCTGTTTTTT.

The J gene is TRBJ2-1, the V gene TRBV20-1, with 7 nucleotides matching TRBD1. V shed 3 bases, J shed 7 bases, and the junction held 6 bases outside the gene matches. The CDR3 contains 13 residues. Germline-derived CDR1 and CDR2 are DFQATT and SNEGSKA (reference sequence). The CDR3 DNA reads TGCAGTGCTAGTGGGACAGCGGCGAATGAGCAGTTCTTC. Its translation: CSASGTAANEQFF.

The rearrangement uses TRBV18 and TRBJ2-3; 7 bases match TRBD1. V was clipped by 0 bases and J by 7 bases; unmatched bases: 7. The CDR3 consists of 15 residues. In germline, CDR1 is KGHSH, CDR2 LQKENI. The CDR3 DNA follows: TGTGCCAGCTCACCACCGACGGCAGGGGGACATACGCAGTATTTT. This translates into CASSPPTAGGHTQYF. The entire variable domain, with the rest obtained from reference TRBV18 and TRBJ2-3, is as follows: NAGVMQNPRHLVRRRGQEARLRCSPMKGHSHVYWYRQLPEEGLKFMVYLQKENIIDESGMPKERFSAEFPKEGPSILRIQQVVRGDSAAYFCASSPPTAGGHTQYFGPGTRLTVL.

This chain links TRBV7-6 with TRBJ2-1; 9 bases fit TRBD1. The CDR3 length is 15 residues. The germline CDR1 and CDR2 sequences are SGHVS and FNYEAQ. With V trimmed by 1 base and J by 8 bases, 6 bases remained unmatched. Here the CDR3 reads CASSLDGTGSHEQFF. The CDR3 DNA sequence: TGTGCCAGCAGCTTAGATGGGACAGGGTCCCATGAGCAGTTCTTC.

In this sample, this clonotype turned up many times. The rearrangement links TRBV20-1 to TRBJ1-4; a weak D match, TRBD1 (5 bases). The germline V gene has CDR1 DFQATT and CDR2 SNEGSKA (reference sequence). V was clipped by 3 bases and J by 8 bases, with 7 bases between them. This CDR3 is built from 11 residues. The CDR3 DNA is TGCAGTGCTAGGAGGGACGAAAAACTGTTTTTT. It yields the protein CSARRDEKLFF.

The chain uses TRBV4-2 and TRBJ2-7; no definite D call. The V end was cut by 1 base, the J end by 3 bases, with 7 bases between. The CDR3 spans 13 residues. Germline CDR1 reads LGHNA; CDR2 reads YNFKEQ. As DNA, the CDR3 is TGTGCCAGCAGCCAAGTCCCGAACTACGAGCAGTACTTC. Residues: CASSQVPNYEQYF.

The chain uses TRBV3-1 and TRBJ2-1; possible D gene TRBD2, 6 bases. The J call is uncertain, as TRBJ2-7 better fits the DNA end. This CDR3 is built from 15 residues. The germline V gene has CDR1 LGHDT and CDR2 YNNKEL (reference sequence). The CDR3 sequence is CASSQAAGNYNEQYF. The CDR3 region has the DNA TGTGCCAGCAGCCAAGCTGCGGGAAACTACAATGAGCAGTACTTC.

This clonotype was seen more than once but under ten times. This chain links TRBV7-9 with TRBJ2-1; 9 bases are a match to TRBD2. The J segment lost 7 bases and the V segment lost 2 bases, leaving 9 bases of the junction unmatched. The CDR3 spans 16 residues. Germline V gene sequence: CDR1 SEHNR, CDR2 FQNEAQ (reference sequence). CDR3 in amino acids: CASSLSRGRARNEQFF. In nucleotides, the CDR3 is TGTGCCAGCAGCTTAAGTCGCGGGAGGGCCCGGAATGAGCAGTTCTTC.

The J gene is TRBJ2-1, the V gene TRBV11-2; 7 bases are a match to TRBD1. The J call may be faulty, since TRBJ2-7 better matches the DNA end. From germline, CDR1 is SGHAT and CDR2 FQNNGV. The CDR3 covers 16 residues. CDR3: CASSPGVKGAYNEQYF. CDR3 bases: TGTGCCAGCAGCCCAGGGGTGAAGGGGGCTTACAATGAGCAGTACTTC.

The rearrangement uses TRBV20-1 and TRBJ1-2; D uncertain. CDR3 length: 11 amino acids. The V gene lost 2 bases and the J gene lost 8 bases, with 9 bases spanning the gap. CDR1 is DFQATT and CDR2 is SNEGSKA in the germline V gene (reference sequence). CDR3 loop: CSARYAEGYTF. CDR3 nucleotides: TGCAGTGCTAGATATGCCGAAGGCTACACCTTC.

This clonotype was recorded a few times. This CDR3 is CASSPGSSASEQYF. The DNA for the CDR3 is TGTGCCAGCAGCCCCGGATCGTCGGCTTCCGAGCAGTACTTC. V usage is TRBV4-2 and J usage is TRBJ2-7; D unresolved. Germline-derived CDR1 and CDR2 are LGHNA and YNFKEQ. The CDR3 loop spans 14 amino acids. V lost 4 bases and J 6 bases, leaving 16 bases between the germline ends.

The chain recombines TRBV28 with TRBJ2-5, with unresolved D. From germline, CDR1 is MDHEN and CDR2 SYDVKM. The CDR3 runs 15 residues. Trimming stripped 8 bases from V and 0 bases from J, with 16 bases between. The CDR3: CASGVDGIHQETQYF. The CDR3 nucleotides read TGTGCCAGCGGCGTTGATGGGATTCACCAAGAGACCCAGTACTTC.

The chain uses TRBV6-2 or TRBV6-3 and TRBJ2-3, with 7 bases fitting TRBD2. Germline CDR1 is MNHEY and CDR2 is SVGEGT. V dropped 8 bases and J dropped 2; count of bases not matched to a gene: 4. This CDR3 comprises 13 residues. CDR3 nucleotides: TGTGCCAGCCTAGCGGACTACACAGATACGCAGTATTTT. Residues: CASLADYTDTQYF.

The chain carries TRBV21-1 and TRBJ1-4. TRBV21-1 represents a pseudogene. CDR3 size: 11 residues. For the CDR3, the DNA is TGTGCCATCCTGAGCGGGGAAAAACTGTTTTTT. Translation gives CAILSGEKLFF.

V and J are TRBV20-1 and TRBJ2-3, with 7 bases fitting TRBD1. There are 15 residues in the CDR3. V dropped 5 bases and J dropped 0; count of bases not matched to a gene: 8. Looked up from germline, CDR1 is DFQATT and CDR2 is SNEGSKA (reference sequence). The CDR3 nucleotides read TGCAGTGCTCCCGAAGGACAGGTTAGCACAGATACGCAGTATTTT. Its translation: CSAPEGQVSTDTQYF.

The rearrangement uses TRBV7-6 and TRBJ2-5; D remains ambiguous. The germline gives CDR1 SGHVS, CDR2 FNYEAQ. V was trimmed by 1 base and J by 2 bases, leaving 11 bases between them. The CDR3 extends over 15 amino acids. CDR3 DNA: TGTGCCAGCAGCTTAGGTATAGGTGTGCAAGAGACCCAGTACTTC. This codes for CASSLGIGVQETQYF.

This chain links TRBV5-1 with TRBJ2-3, with TRBD2 matching 11 bases. CDR1 and CDR2 from the germline V gene are SGHRS and YFSETQ. The V gene end was trimmed by 9 bases and the J gene end by 1 base; junction bases not matched to a gene: 4. The CDR3 loop spans 14 amino acids. CDR3 sequence reads: CATTTSGGTDTQYF. In nucleotides, the CDR3 is TGCGCCACCACGACTAGCGGGGGCACAGATACGCAGTATTTT.